This TCR beta chain was identified in a study of T-cell memory formation after mild COVID-19. Study at large: Each donor largely had its own TCR clusters.

The length of the CDR3 is 13 residues. The V gene's germline CDR1 is KGHDR and CDR2 SFDVKD. The V gene lost 4 bases and the J gene lost 3 bases, with 9 bases spanning the gap. TCRdb independently ran MiXCR on the 5' RACE reads; one entry per CDR3 protein. The table shows fewer than 700,000 distinct CDR3 sequences, with roughly 18% occurring only once. Input material: PBMCs or a T cell subset sorted from them (not recorded which). The sequence came from an adult woman who had mild COVID-19 (a few samples of this study predate the infection). Cell type and time point are not known. The chain is built from TRBV24-1 and TRBJ2-7; D uncertain. The CDR3 nucleotides read TGTGCCACCAGTGACCATGACAACTACGAGCAGTACTTC. Amino acids: CATSDHDNYEQYF.